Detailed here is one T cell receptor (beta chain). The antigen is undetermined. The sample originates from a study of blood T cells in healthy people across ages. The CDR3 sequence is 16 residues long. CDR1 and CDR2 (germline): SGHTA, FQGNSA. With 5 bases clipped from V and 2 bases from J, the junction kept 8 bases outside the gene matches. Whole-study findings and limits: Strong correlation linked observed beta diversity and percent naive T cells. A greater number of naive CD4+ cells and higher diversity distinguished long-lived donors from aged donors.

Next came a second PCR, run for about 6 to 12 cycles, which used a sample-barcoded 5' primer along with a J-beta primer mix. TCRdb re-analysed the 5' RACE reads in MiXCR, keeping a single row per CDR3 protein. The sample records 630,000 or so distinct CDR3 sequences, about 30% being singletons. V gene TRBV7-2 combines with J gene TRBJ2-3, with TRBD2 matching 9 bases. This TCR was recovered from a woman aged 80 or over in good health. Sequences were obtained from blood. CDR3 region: CASSTRAGGPTDTQYF. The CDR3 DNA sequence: TGTGCCAGCAGCACCCGGGCGGGGGGGCCCACAGATACGCAGTATTTT. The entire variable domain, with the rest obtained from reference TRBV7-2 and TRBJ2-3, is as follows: GAGVSQSPSNKVTEKGKDVELRCDPISGHTALYWYRQSLGQGLEFLIYFQGNSAPDKSGLPSDRFSAERTGGSVSTLTIQRTQQEDSAVYLCASSTRAGGPTDTQYFGPGTRLTVL.